What follows are 8 T cell receptor beta chains derived from one specimen sequenced in a study of cytotoxic CD8 clonotypes in ibrutinib-treated CLL. Sequenced by immunoSEQ multiplex PCR; TCRdb stores in-frame clones only, minus some. The sample has about 14,000 clones; less than 70% are singletons. The sample in question was PBMCs, obtained before ibrutinib treatment. The receptors were sampled from a human donor with chronic lymphocytic leukemia.

This clone was counted between two and nine times. In the same sample, other DNA sequences code for this CDR3. This chain links TRBV7-9 with TRBJ1-2; TRBD1 agrees at 11 bases. The CDR3 is 13 amino acids. Germline values: CDR1 SEHNR, CDR2 FQNEAQ (reference sequence). V gave up 3 bases and J gave up 8 bases; unmatched junction bases: 2. For the CDR3, the DNA is TGTGCCAGCAGCTTGGGACAGGGGGGCGGCTACACCTTC. Encoded protein: CASSLGQGGGYTF. Full variable domain (missing parts from reference TRBV7-9 and TRBJ1-2): DTGVSQNPRHKITKRGQNVTFRCDPISEHNRLYWYRQTLGQGPEFLTYFQNEAQLEKSRLLSDRFSAERPKGSFSTLEIQRTEQGDSAMYLCASSLGQGGGYTFGSGTRLTVV.

The chain couples TRBV19 to TRBJ1-1; no clear D gene. The germline V gene has CDR1 LNHDA and CDR2 SQIVND (reference sequence). Trimming cost V 5 bases and J 0 bases, with 7 bases left between them. The CDR3 length is 13 residues. CDR3 coding DNA: TGTGCCAGTAGTGGACCGATGAACACTGAAGCTTTCTTT. It encodes CASSGPMNTEAFF.

This chain connects TRBV7-2 to TRBJ2-7, with D possibly being TRBD1 (6 bases). V dropped 6 bases and J dropped 6 bases, with 12 bases sitting between them. Germline V CDR1 and CDR2: SGHTA, FQGNSA. CDR3 size: 12 residues. The CDR3 nucleotides are TGTGCCAGCAGTCGGGACACTCCCGAGCAGTACTTC. This codes for CASSRDTPEQYF.

The gene calls are TRBV28 and TRBJ2-5; 12 bases are shared with TRBD2. This CDR3 comprises 15 residues. CDR1 and CDR2 from the germline V gene are MDHEN and SYDVKM. The junction had 7 bases not matched to a gene; V was cut back by 7 bases and J by 4 bases. As DNA, the CDR3 is TGTGCCAGCATCCCTAGCGGGAGGGCGCGAGAGACCCAGTACTTC. Translating gives CASIPSGRARETQYF.

V is TRBV7-8 and J is TRBJ1-4; D unresolved. V lost 1 base and J lost 6, with 6 bases in between. CDR1 is SGHVS and CDR2 is FQNEAQ in the germline V gene. This CDR3 is 13 amino acids long. CDR3 nucleotide sequence: TGTGCCAGCAGCTTAGAGGTGGATGAAAAACTGTTTTTT. It codes for CASSLEVDEKLFF.

The rearrangement uses TRBV27 and TRBJ2-2; D gene uncertain. Trimming pared 7 bases from V and 6 bases from J, leaving 18 bases between. The length of the CDR3 is 15 residues. CDR1 and CDR2 (germline): MNHEY, SMNVEV (reference sequence). The CDR3 sequence is CASTPDPLRPGELFF. Here the CDR3 DNA reads TGTGCCAGCACCCCCGACCCACTGAGGCCCGGGGAGCTGTTTTTT.

This chain joins TRBV6-1 and TRBJ2-7; 7 positions match TRBD1. Germline CDR1 reads MNHNS; CDR2 reads SASEGT. This CDR3 is 12 amino acids long. With 4 bases clipped from V and 8 bases from J, the junction kept 5 bases outside the gene matches. CDR3 residues: CASSAGTAKQYF. DNA for the CDR3: TGTGCCAGCAGTGCCGGGACAGCCAAGCAGTACTTC.

V and J are TRBV5-4 and TRBJ2-7; 7 bases agree with TRBD2. From germline, CDR1 is SGHNT and CDR2 YYREEE (reference sequence). This CDR3 is 13 amino acids long. The junction had 3 bases not matched to a gene; V was cut back by 4 bases and J by 2 bases. DNA of the CDR3: TGTGCCAGCAGCAAACGGGGGGCCTACGAGCAGTACTTC. Protein: CASSKRGAYEQYF.